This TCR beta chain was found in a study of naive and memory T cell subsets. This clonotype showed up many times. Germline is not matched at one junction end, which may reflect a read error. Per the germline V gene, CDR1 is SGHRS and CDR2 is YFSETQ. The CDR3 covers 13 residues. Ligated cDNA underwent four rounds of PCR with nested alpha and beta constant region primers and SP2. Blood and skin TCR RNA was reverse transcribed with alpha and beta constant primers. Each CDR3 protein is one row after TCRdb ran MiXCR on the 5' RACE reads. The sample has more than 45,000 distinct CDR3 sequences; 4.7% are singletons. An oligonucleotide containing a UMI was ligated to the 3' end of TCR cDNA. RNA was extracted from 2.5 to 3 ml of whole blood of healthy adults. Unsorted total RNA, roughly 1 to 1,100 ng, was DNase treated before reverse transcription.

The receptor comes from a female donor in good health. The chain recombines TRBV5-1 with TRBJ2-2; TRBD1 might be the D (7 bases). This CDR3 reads CASSGGLPGGLFF. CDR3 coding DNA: TGCGCCAGCAGCGGAGGGCTCCCAGGGGGGCTGTTTTTT.